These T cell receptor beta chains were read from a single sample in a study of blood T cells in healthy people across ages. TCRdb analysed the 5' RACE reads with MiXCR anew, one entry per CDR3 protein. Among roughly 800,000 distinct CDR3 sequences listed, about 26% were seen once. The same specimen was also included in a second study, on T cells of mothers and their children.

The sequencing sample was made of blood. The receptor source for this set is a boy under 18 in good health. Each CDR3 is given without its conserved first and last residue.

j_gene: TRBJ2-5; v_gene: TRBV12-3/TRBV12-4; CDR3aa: ASTHSGTSGPRETQY
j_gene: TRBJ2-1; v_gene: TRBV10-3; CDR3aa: AIRTGDYNEQF
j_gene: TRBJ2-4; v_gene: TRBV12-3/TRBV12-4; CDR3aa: ASSLLATLAKNIQY
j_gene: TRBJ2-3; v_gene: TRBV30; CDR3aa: AWSVRRTSGLTDTQY
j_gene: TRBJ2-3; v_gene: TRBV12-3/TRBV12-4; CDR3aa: ASSFARDTQY
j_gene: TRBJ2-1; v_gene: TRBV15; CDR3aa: ATSGPLGGPNEQF
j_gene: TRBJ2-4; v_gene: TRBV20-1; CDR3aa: SARDPLSGGDDIQY
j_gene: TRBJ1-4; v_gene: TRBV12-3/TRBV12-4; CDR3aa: ASRGHRNEKLF
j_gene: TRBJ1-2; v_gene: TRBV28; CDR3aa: ASSSRPGTGNSGYT
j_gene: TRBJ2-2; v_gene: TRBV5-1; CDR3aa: ASSFDGSGELF
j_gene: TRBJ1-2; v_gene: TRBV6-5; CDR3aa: ASSYSKDGGGRSYGYT
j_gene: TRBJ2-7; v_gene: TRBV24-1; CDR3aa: ATSVGGSYERY
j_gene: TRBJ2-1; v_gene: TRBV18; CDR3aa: ASSPFPDEQF
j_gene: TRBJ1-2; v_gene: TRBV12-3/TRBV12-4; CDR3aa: ASSPHRGVVYGYT
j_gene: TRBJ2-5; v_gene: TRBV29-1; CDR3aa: SVEYRGGETQY
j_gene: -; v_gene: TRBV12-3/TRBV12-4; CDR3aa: ASSPLGDPRYEQY
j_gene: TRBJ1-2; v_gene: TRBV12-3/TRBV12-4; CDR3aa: ATLGGRRLGYT
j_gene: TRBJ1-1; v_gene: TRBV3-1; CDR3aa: ASSPRTWNTEAF
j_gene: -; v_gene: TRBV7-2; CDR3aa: ASSLPGDYSYEQY
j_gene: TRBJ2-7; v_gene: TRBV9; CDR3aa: ASSVGGGQAYEQY
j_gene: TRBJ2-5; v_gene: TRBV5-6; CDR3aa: ASILRGAGETQY
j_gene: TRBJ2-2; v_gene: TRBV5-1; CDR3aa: ASSPPGGDTGELF
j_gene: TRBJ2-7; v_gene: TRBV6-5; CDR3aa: ASSYRKLSYEQY
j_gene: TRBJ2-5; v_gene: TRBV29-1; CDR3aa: SVELLETQY
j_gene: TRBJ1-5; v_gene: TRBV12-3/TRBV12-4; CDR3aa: ASSLDNKVEH
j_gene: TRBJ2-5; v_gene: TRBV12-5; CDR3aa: ASGLVLQQY
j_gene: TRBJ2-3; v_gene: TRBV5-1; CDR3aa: ASSLALTGATTDTQY
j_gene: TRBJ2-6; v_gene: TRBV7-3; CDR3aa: ASSLRGTGAGANVLT
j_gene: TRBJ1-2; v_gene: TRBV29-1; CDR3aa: SVDLDRSPGGYT
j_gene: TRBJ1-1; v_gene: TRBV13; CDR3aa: ASSLIGDGNTEAF
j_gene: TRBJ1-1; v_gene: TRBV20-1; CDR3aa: SARDMLQGRNTEAF
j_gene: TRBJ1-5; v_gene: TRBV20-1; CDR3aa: SALRGNNQPQH
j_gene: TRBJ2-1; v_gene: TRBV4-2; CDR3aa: ASSQAYRGAHEQF
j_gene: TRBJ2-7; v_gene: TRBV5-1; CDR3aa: ASSGRQGVSSYEQY
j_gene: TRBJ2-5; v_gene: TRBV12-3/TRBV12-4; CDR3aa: ASSLPGQGAWETQY
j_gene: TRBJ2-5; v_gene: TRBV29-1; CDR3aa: SERGSQETQY
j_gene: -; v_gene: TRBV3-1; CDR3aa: ASSQSSGANEQF
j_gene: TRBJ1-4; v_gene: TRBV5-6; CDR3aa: ASSLTGRYEKLF
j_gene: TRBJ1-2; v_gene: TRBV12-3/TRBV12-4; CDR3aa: ASSRTGTGYGYT
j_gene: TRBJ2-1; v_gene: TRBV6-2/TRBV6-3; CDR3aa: ASTIGGGAWEQF
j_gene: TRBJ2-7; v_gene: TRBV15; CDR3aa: ATSRDAGGASEQY
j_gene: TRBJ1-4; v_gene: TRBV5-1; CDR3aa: ASSPVAVGKKLF
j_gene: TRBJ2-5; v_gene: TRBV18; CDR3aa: ASSPPTRQQETQY
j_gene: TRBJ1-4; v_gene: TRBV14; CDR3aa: ASSQVSGEKLF
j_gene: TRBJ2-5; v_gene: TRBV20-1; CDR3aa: SASTSGARGETQY
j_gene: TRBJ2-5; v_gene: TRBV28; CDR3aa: ASTLSGLAGGQETQY
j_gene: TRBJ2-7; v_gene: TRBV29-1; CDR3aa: SVGQRGSYEQY
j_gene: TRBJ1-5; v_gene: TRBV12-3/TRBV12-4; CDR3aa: ASTQGGRASQPQH
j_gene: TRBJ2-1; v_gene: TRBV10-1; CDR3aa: ASSDRTGGNNEQF
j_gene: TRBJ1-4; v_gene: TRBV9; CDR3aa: ASSVVAGSNEKLF
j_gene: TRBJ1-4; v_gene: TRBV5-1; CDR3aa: ASSLRGPDEKLF
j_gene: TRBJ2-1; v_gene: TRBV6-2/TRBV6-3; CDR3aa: ASRRAQSYNEQF
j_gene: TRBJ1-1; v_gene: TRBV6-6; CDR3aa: ASSSTGLNTEAF